A selection of T cell receptor beta chains follows, all from one sample in a study of cytomegalovirus exposure and HLA in healthy donors. The data were produced by immunoSEQ multiplex PCR, yet TCRdb's version contains in-frame clones alone and is incomplete. The data show approximately 140,000 clones, roughly 80% seen once. Sequenced: PBMCs. The receptors originated from a woman aged 40 to 50 in good health and CMV-seropositive. CDR3s include the opening cysteine and the closing phenylalanine or tryptophan. D genes are given only for firm matches. Size tells how often a clone was seen (once, few, many) or the class of an expanded clone, and some rows leave it out.

. | . | TRBJ1-2 | TRBV7-9 | CSSSQGRDGYTF | TGTTCCAGCAGCCAGGGGCGCGATGGCTACACCTTC
. | once | TRBJ1-5 | TRBV2 | CASSESRGLSNQPQHF | TGTGCCAGCAGTGAATCTCGGGGACTTAGCAATCAGCCCCAGCATTTT
. | once | TRBJ1-2 | TRBV5-4 | CASSFDSNYGYTF | TGTGCCAGCAGCTTTGACAGTAACTATGGCTACACCTTC
. | . | TRBJ2-1 | TRBV29-1 | CSVELARDNEQFF | TGCAGCGTTGAACTCGCCCGGGACAATGAGCAGTTCTTC
. | . | TRBJ2-2 | TRBV9 | CASSVGQGPNTGELFF | TGTGCCAGCAGCGTAGGGCAGGGTCCGAACACCGGGGAGCTGTTTTTT
. | . | TRBJ2-5 | TRBV2 | CASSANRAGETQYF | TGTGCCAGCAGTGCCAACAGGGCTGGGGAGACCCAGTACTTC
. | . | TRBJ1-5 | TRBV19 | CASSIGVGGNQPQHF | TGTGCCAGTAGTATAGGTGTAGGGGGCAATCAGCCCCAGCATTTT
TRBD1 | . | TRBJ2-2 | TRBV6-6 | CASSSGTGLAGELFF | TGTGCCAGCAGTTCAGGGACAGGATTAGCCGGGGAGCTGTTTTTT
. | . | TRBJ2-7 | TRBV2 | CASSVQDLAEQYF | TGTGCCAGCAGTGTACAGGACCTGGCCGAGCAGTACTTC
TRBD2 | . | TRBJ2-3 | TRBV4-1 | CASSPRSGGFADTQYF | TGCGCCAGCAGCCCCCGAAGCGGGGGGTTTGCAGATACGCAGTATTTT
TRBD1 | . | TRBJ2-2 | TRBV18 | CASPRTGMGTNTGELFF | TGTGCCAGCCCCCGGACAGGGATGGGAACGAACACCGGGGAGCTGTTTTTT
. | . | TRBJ1-5 | TRBV27 | CASSPQGNQPQHF | TGTGCCAGCAGTCCACAGGGTAATCAGCCCCAGCATTTT
TRBD1 | . | TRBJ2-3 | TRBV11-2 | CASSGQGATDTQYF | TGTGCCAGCAGCGGACAGGGGGCGACAGATACGCAGTATTTT
. | . | TRBJ1-1 | TRBV11-2 | CASSLMSTEAFF | TGTGCCAGCAGCTTAATGAGCACTGAAGCTTTCTTT
. | few | TRBJ2-7 | TRBV5-1 | CASSLGFGSAYEQYF | TGCGCCAGCAGCTTGGGATTTGGGAGCGCCTACGAGCAGTACTTC
. | few | TRBJ2-3 | TRBV5-6 | CASSGPTDSSTDTQYF | TGTGCCAGCAGCGGCCCGACTGACTCTAGCACAGATACGCAGTATTTT
. | . | TRBJ1-1 | TRBV5-1 | CASSSGGGEVTEAFF | TGCGCCAGCAGCTCCGGTGGAGGGGAGGTGACTGAAGCTTTCTTT
TRBD1 | . | TRBJ2-5 | TRBV6-1 | CASRLTGGETQYF | TGTGCCAGCAGACTCACAGGGGGAGAGACCCAGTACTTC
. | once | TRBJ1-2 | TRBV28 | CASSLTDGGYTF | TGTGCCAGCAGTTTAACAGACGGCGGCTACACCTTC
TRBD1 | few | TRBJ1-2 | TRBV5-4 | CASSPVRGPNYGYTF | TGTGCCAGCAGCCCGGTGAGGGGGCCTAACTATGGCTACACCTTC
TRBD1 | . | TRBJ1-6 | TRBV2 | CASRNIRTGLISYNSPLHF | TGTGCCAGCAGAAATATAAGGACAGGGTTAATCTCCTATAATTCACCCCTCCACTTT
. | . | TRBJ2-7 | TRBV21-1 | CASSPPWLAGGPYEQYF | TGTGCCAGCAGCCCCCCATGGCTAGCGGGGGGACCCTACGAGCAGTACTTC
. | . | TRBJ2-7 | TRBV10-3 | CAISAEISCEQYF | TGTGCCATCAGTGCGGAGATCTCCTGCGAGCAGTACTTC
. | . | TRBJ2-2 | TRBV2 | CASSLTGNTGELFF | TGTGCCAGCAGTCTGACAGGGAACACCGGGGAGCTGTTTTTT
TRBD1 | . | TRBJ2-6 | TRBV10-3 | CAIPGTAQRGANVLTF | TGTGCCATCCCGGGGACAGCCCAGCGTGGGGCCAACGTCCTGACTTTC
TRBD2 | once | TRBJ2-7 | TRBV10-3 | CAISESRGGPDEQYF | TGTGCCATCAGTGAGTCGCGGGGGGGCCCCGACGAGCAGTACTTC
TRBD1 | few | TRBJ1-1 | TRBV5-1 | CASSDRTGETEAFF | TGCGCCAGCAGCGACCGGACAGGGGAGACTGAAGCTTTCTTT
. | . | TRBJ1-1 | TRBV14 | CASSPLGAEAFF | TGTGCCAGCAGCCCCCTGGGGGCCGAAGCTTTCTTT
. | . | TRBJ1-1 | TRBV12-5 | CASGLQGVGTEAFF | TGTGCTAGTGGTTTGCAGGGCGTGGGCACTGAAGCTTTCTTT
TRBD1 | . | TRBJ1-5 | TRBV6-1 | CASSERGQGRNYNQPQHF | TGTGCCAGCAGTGAAAGAGGACAGGGACGGAACTATAATCAGCCCCAGCATTTT
TRBD1 | . | TRBJ1-1 | TRBV11-2 | CASSLTGLGEAFF | TGTGCCAGCAGCTTGACAGGGTTGGGTGAAGCTTTCTTT
. | . | TRBJ2-5 | TRBV18 | CASSLLDTTETQYF | TGTGCCAGCTCACTACTGGACACAACGGAGACCCAGTACTTC
. | . | TRBJ2-7 | TRBV15 | CATSNPTVHPYEQYF | TGTGCCACCAGCAACCCGACAGTACACCCCTACGAGCAGTACTTC
TRBD1 | . | TRBJ2-7 | TRBV18 | CASSQDRGSSYEQYF | TGTGCCAGCTCACAGGACAGGGGGTCGTCCTACGAGCAGTACTTC
TRBD1 | . | TRBJ2-7 | TRBV5-1 | CASSNQGAPHEQYF | TGCGCCAGCAGCAACCAGGGGGCCCCCCACGAGCAGTACTTC
. | . | TRBJ1-4 | TRBV10-3 | CAISYRARTNEKLFF | TGTGCCATCAGTTACAGAGCCCGCACTAATGAAAAACTGTTTTTT
. | . | TRBJ1-2 | TRBV11-2 | CASSLGVGSINYGYTF | TGTGCCAGCAGCTTAGGCGTCGGGAGCATTAACTATGGCTACACCTTC
TRBD1 | . | TRBJ1-4 | TRBV6-1 | CASSPTGTGNEKLFF | TGTGCCAGCAGCCCCACCGGGACAGGGAATGAAAAACTGTTTTTT
. | . | TRBJ1-5 | TRBV30 | CAWSVQSNQPQHF | TGTGCCTGGAGTGTACAAAGCAATCAGCCCCAGCATTTT
TRBD1 | . | TRBJ2-7 | TRBV28 | CASSLAGTGGSEQYF | TGTGCCAGCAGTTTAGCCGGGACAGGGGGCAGCGAGCAGTACTTC
TRBD1 | . | TRBJ1-1 | TRBV6-7 | CASSYFRDRGIGYEAFF | TGTGCCAGCAGTTACTTCCGGGACAGGGGGATTGGGTACGAAGCTTTCTTT
. | . | TRBJ1-1 | TRBV2 | CASSADAGTEAFF | TGTGCCAGCAGCGCAGATGCAGGCACTGAAGCTTTCTTT